The 11 T cell receptor beta chains below come from one sample, sequenced in a study of blood T cell repertoires in COVID-19. Produced via immunoSEQ multiplex PCR; TCRdb's table is partial and in-frame only. The sample has 150,000 to 190,000 clones, around 80% seen once. The specimen was PBMCs or T cells enriched from blood (not recorded which). The source of these receptors is a man aged 50 or older who had recovered from COVID-19.

J is TRBJ2-3 and V is TRBV6-5, with a tentative D call TRBD2 (5 bases). The CDR3 runs 14 residues. The germline V gene encodes CDR1 MNHEY and CDR2 SVGAGI. Trimming took 8 bases from V and 3 from J, leaving 15 bases between them. Here the CDR3 DNA reads TGTGCCAGCCGGGATAACGGTTGGACAGATACGCAGTATTTT. Its protein product is CASRDNGWTDTQYF.

The rearrangement links TRBV18 to TRBJ2-1; 10 positions match TRBD2. The junction had 8 bases not matched to a gene; V was cut back by 0 bases and J by 6 bases. The CDR3 is made up of 17 amino acids. Per germline, CDR1 KGHSH and CDR2 LQKENI. CDR3 region: CASSPPKLAGTGNEQFF. CDR3 in DNA: TGTGCCAGCTCACCACCGAAACTAGCGGGGACGGGCAATGAGCAGTTCTTC.

The chain uses TRBV7-9 and TRBJ2-3; TRBD1 matches at 9 bases. V lost 3 bases, J lost 3 bases, and 7 bases stayed unmatched. This CDR3 is built from 16 residues. Per germline, CDR1 SEHNR and CDR2 FQNEAQ (reference sequence). The CDR3 DNA reads TGTGCCAGCAGCTTGGGGGACAGGGCGGTAACAGATACGCAGTATTTT. It codes for CASSLGDRAVTDTQYF.

CDR3 sequence reads: CASSPWVAGSTDTQYF. CDR3 sequence (DNA): TGTGCCAGCAGCCCATGGGTAGCGGGGAGCACAGATACGCAGTATTTT. The chain combines TRBV3-1 (or the pseudogene TRBV3-2) with TRBJ2-3, with 8 bases identical to TRBD2. From germline, CDR1 is LGHDT and CDR2 YNNKEL (reference sequence). The CDR3 length is 16 residues. V shed 4 bases and J 0 bases; nucleotides not matched to a gene: 6.

The table lists this clone with a few counts. This chain uses TRBV19 with TRBJ2-7; 8 bases agree with TRBD2. V shed 9 bases, J shed 5 bases, and the junction held 15 bases outside the gene matches. Germline V CDR1 and CDR2: LNHDA, SQIVND (reference sequence). The CDR3 has 15 residues. CDR3 DNA: TGTGCCAGCTCCACCCGGGGGGGCTGGGATGACGAGCAGTACTTC. Protein: CASSTRGGWDDEQYF. The full variable domain, in which reference TRBV19 and TRBJ2-7 provide the parts outside the CDR3, is DGGITQSPKYLFRKEGQNVTLSCEQNLNHDAMYWYRQDPGQGLRLIYYSQIVNDFQKGDIAEGYSVSREKKESFPLTVTSAQKNPTAFYLCASSTRGGWDDEQYFGPGTRLTVT.

This clone was counted ten times or more. The rearrangement uses TRBV5-5 and TRBJ1-1; D perhaps matches TRBD1 (5 bases). There are 14 residues in the CDR3. Trimming pared 1 base from V and 3 bases from J, leaving 10 bases between. Per the germline V gene, CDR1 is SGHKS and CDR2 is YYEKEE (reference sequence). The CDR3 reads CASSLWGGDTEAFF. CDR3 nucleotide sequence: TGTGCCAGCAGCTTGTGGGGAGGGGACACTGAAGCTTTCTTT.

This sequence joins TRBV27 and TRBJ2-7; 7 bases map to TRBD1. The CDR3 spans 14 residues. Trimming took 3 bases from V and 4 from J; bases not matched to a gene: 6. Germline V lookup: CDR1 MNHEY, CDR2 SMNVEV (reference sequence). The DNA of the CDR3 is TGTGCCAGCAGTTTGACAGGGACGGGGTACGAGCAGTACTTC. Protein: CASSLTGTGYEQYF.

The rearrangement joins TRBV19 to TRBJ1-1; maybe TRBD1 (5 bases). Germline CDR1 reads LNHDA; CDR2 reads SQIVND (reference sequence). Trimming shortened V by 1 base and J by 1 base, and 13 bases separated the two germline ends. The length of the CDR3 is 16 residues. The CDR3 DNA sequence: TGTGCCAGTAGTATAGGGGTTAAAACAGGGAACACTGAAGCTTTCTTT. This translates into CASSIGVKTGNTEAFF. The full variable domain, with the rest looked up from reference TRBV19 and TRBJ1-1, is DGGITQSPKYLFRKEGQNVTLSCEQNLNHDAMYWYRQDPGQGLRLIYYSQIVNDFQKGDIAEGYSVSREKKESFPLTVTSAQKNPTAFYLCASSIGVKTGNTEAFFGQGTRLTVV.

J is TRBJ1-3 and V is TRBV13; D might be TRBD1 (5 bases). The germline V gene encodes CDR1 PRHDT and CDR2 FYEKMQ (reference sequence). The germline V and J ends were trimmed by 5 bases and 0 bases, with 8 bases remaining between them. This CDR3 is built from 14 residues. In DNA form, the CDR3 reads TGTGCCAGCAGCCTCGGACACTCTGGAAACACCATATATTTT. It translates to CASSLGHSGNTIYF.

This sequence joins TRBV19 and TRBJ1-2; TRBD1 matches 7 bases. This CDR3 is 16 amino acids long. Germline V CDR1 and CDR2: LNHDA, SQIVND (reference sequence). Losses at the gene ends were 9 bases for V and 0 bases for J; bases not matched to a gene: 13. Written as DNA, the CDR3 is TGTGCCAGCAATACAGGGGTCCTCCCTTCTAACTATGGCTACACCTTC. The encoded protein is CASNTGVLPSNYGYTF.

The gene calls are TRBV12-3 or TRBV12-4 and TRBJ2-3; D call uncertain. Trimming shortened V by 2 bases and J by 11 bases, and 11 bases separated the two germline ends. CDR3 size: 12 residues. The CDR3 is CASSLWLFGQYF. CDR3 DNA sequence: TGTGCCAGCAGTTTATGGCTCTTTGGGCAGTATTTT.